This paragraph reports one T cell receptor (beta chain). A multiplex PCR was run with 60 Vbeta primers and 13 Jbeta primers. The protocol was immunoSEQ multiplex PCR, while the TCRdb copy is restricted to in-frame clones and leaves out a portion. This specimen shows about 110,000 clones; the ten leading clones hold around 0.6%. The germline gives CDR1 GTSNPN, CDR2 SVGIG (reference sequence). The CDR3 loop spans 15 amino acids. With 3 bases removed from V and 0 bases from J, the gap between germline ends came to 14 bases. This entry comes from a study of cytomegalovirus exposure and HLA in healthy donors.

This chain links TRBV30 with TRBJ1-2, with D unclear. This sequence was found in a man aged 50 or older in good health and CMV-seronegative. Sequencing used PBMCs. The CDR3 nucleotides read TGTGCCTGGAGCGGCGGAGCCCTGACTAACTATGGCTACACCTTC. This translates into CAWSGGALTNYGYTF.